The entry that follows covers one TCR beta chain sequence. Its cognate antigen is unknown. This entry comes from a study of blood T cells in healthy people across ages. Study summary: About one barcoded beta molecule per two T cells was the capture yield of template switching.

A second PCR of 7 to 11 cycles used a sample-barcoded 5' primer and a J-beta primer mix. A tag from a template-switch adaptor with 12 random nucleotides marked each cDNA molecule. From the 5' RACE reads, TCRdb called clonotypes with MiXCR, one entry per CDR3 protein. Of almost 800,000 distinct CDR3 sequences in the sample, 58% were seen once. Losses at the gene ends were 6 bases for V and 2 bases for J; bases not matched to a gene: 18. CDR3 size: 18 residues. Germline CDR1 is DFQATT and CDR2 is SNEGSKA (reference sequence). Donation came from healthy Caucasian individuals in Russia who were aged 6 to 90. Study observations and caveats: When set beside aged donors, long-lived donors presented more naive CD4+ cells and higher diversity.

This chain joins TRBV20-1 and TRBJ2-3, with 9 bases fitting TRBD1. The TCR comes from a man aged 25 to 40 in good health. The sequencing input was blood. The CDR3 bases are TGCAGTGCCAATCCCGGGACAGGGTTGGCACTCCCCACAGATACGCAGTATTTT. Its protein product is CSANPGTGLALPTDTQYF.